This TCR beta chain came from a study of T cells in Graves' hyperthyroidism and ophthalmopathy. V trimming: 1 base; J trimming: 0 bases; junction bases outside the gene matches: 11. Germline-derived CDR1 and CDR2 are MNHGY and SAAAGT. The CDR3 consists of 18 residues. From RNA transcripts, TCR beta CDR3 regions were amplified. The HTBI set primed first-round TCR CDR3 RT-PCR. TCRdb called the multiplex PCR reads again in MiXCR, with one record for every CDR3 protein. The sample lists about 420,000 distinct CDR3 sequences; 15% to 17% were seen once. The chain employs TRBV6-8 and TRBJ1-1; TRBD1 matches at 7 bases. Source material: blood. This sequence was found in a young woman with Graves' hyperthyroidism. The DNA for the CDR3 is TGTGCCAGCAGTTACTTGCGACAGGGAAAGGGTGTGAACACTGAAGCTTTCTTT. This codes for CASSYLRQGKGVNTEAFF.